The 10 T cell receptor beta chains presented below share a single source sample, sequenced in a study of identical twins. A single record per CDR3 protein comes from TCRdb applying MiXCR to the 5' RACE reads. The data contain about 660,000 distinct CDR3 sequences, less than 10% of them seen just once; the ten biggest clones take up roughly 0.97%. This sample was also put to use in a study of yellow fever vaccine responses in identical twins.

Sequencing was carried out using PBMCs. The source is a woman aged 18-35 years in good health.

The DNA for the CDR3 is TGTGCCAGCAGTTATAACAGGGTCGATGAGCAGTTCTTC. It encodes CASSYNRVDEQFF. The V and J genes are TRBV27 and TRBJ2-1, with D perhaps TRBD1 (6 bases). Germline V lookup: CDR1 MNHEY, CDR2 SMNVEV (reference sequence). This CDR3 is 13 amino acids long. Deletions cut 4 bases from V and 8 bases from J, with 12 bases between.

V and J are TRBV7-9 and TRBJ2-3; D is unresolved. The CDR3 is 15 amino acids. CDR1 SEHNR and CDR2 FQNEAQ come from the germline V gene (reference sequence). The V gene lost 1 base and the J gene lost 5 bases, with 13 bases spanning the gap. Written as DNA, the CDR3 is TGTGCCAGCAGCTTAGAGGGCCGTTCGGGAGATACGCAGTATTTT. Residues: CASSLEGRSGDTQYF.

The chain links TRBV28 to TRBJ2-4; no firm D call. The germline V gene encodes CDR1 MDHEN and CDR2 SYDVKM. CDR3 length: 14 residues. Trimming removed 4 bases at V and 6 bases at J, with 13 bases between. Written as DNA, the CDR3 is TGTGCCAGCAGTTGGTCCCCCACAGCAAACATTCAGTACTTC. It yields the protein CASSWSPTANIQYF.

V gene TRBV2 combines with J gene TRBJ1-2; possibly TRBD1 for D (5 bases). The CDR3 spans 15 residues. CDR1 is SNHLY and CDR2 is FYNNEI in the germline V gene. The V gene lost 2 bases and the J gene lost 6 bases, with 16 bases spanning the gap. The CDR3, as DNA: TGTGCCAGCAGTGAACAGGGCCCCCCAAGAGATGGCTACACCTTC. Protein sequence: CASSEQGPPRDGYTF.

V is TRBV20-1 and J is TRBJ2-1, with 13 bases matching TRBD2. The CDR3 loop spans 19 amino acids. Trimming at V came to 1 base and at J to 2 bases, leaving 11 bases not matched to a gene. Germline-derived CDR1 and CDR2 are DFQATT and SNEGSKA (reference sequence). CDR3 residues: CSARGAGLAGTLTYNEQFF. The CDR3 region has the DNA TGCAGTGCTAGAGGGGCGGGACTAGCGGGGACCTTAACCTACAATGAGCAGTTCTTC.

This clonotype was detected a few times. The rearrangement links TRBV7-3 to TRBJ2-1; 9 nucleotides match TRBD1. V lost 2 bases and J lost 3; bases outside the gene matches: 2. The CDR3 totals 15 residues. CDR1 and CDR2 from the germline V gene are SGHTA and FQGTGA. The CDR3 DNA sequence: TGTGCCAGCAGCTTAGACAGGGGGGGCTACAATGAGCAGTTCTTC. It codes for CASSLDRGGYNEQFF. Based on the CDR3 plus reference TRBV7-3 and TRBJ2-1, the full variable domain is GAGVSQTPSNKVTEKGKYVELRCDPISGHTALYWYRQSLGQGPEFLIYFQGTGAADDSGLPNDRFFAVRPEGSVSTLKIQRTERGDSAVYLCASSLDRGGYNEQFFGPGTRLTVL.

The chain couples TRBV7-3 to TRBJ2-5; 9 bases line up with TRBD2. The CDR3 consists of 15 residues. The trim removed 1 base at V and 4 bases at J, leaving 4 bases unmatched. CDR1 and CDR2 (germline): SGHTA, FQGTGA. DNA for the CDR3: TGTGCCAGCAGCTTAATGGCGGGGGGGGGAGAGACCCAGTACTTC. Translated: CASSLMAGGGETQYF.

V gene TRBV3-1 combines with J gene TRBJ2-1, with a possible D match to TRBD2 (5 bases). V dropped 0 bases and J dropped 8 bases, with 8 bases sitting between them. Germline V gives CDR1 LGHDT, CDR2 YNNKEL (reference sequence). This CDR3 region has 13 residues. CDR3 amino acids: CASSQDLRDEQFF. The CDR3, as DNA: TGTGCCAGCAGCCAAGATCTGAGGGATGAGCAGTTCTTC.

A few counts support this clonotype. The chain has TRBV5-1 and TRBJ2-5; 11 bases are shared with TRBD2. Looked up from germline, CDR1 is SGHRS and CDR2 is YFSETQ. The CDR3 is made up of 13 amino acids. V shed 7 bases and J 5 bases; nucleotides not matched to a gene: 4. CDR3 in DNA: TGCGCCAGCGCTCTAGCGGGAGGTGAGACCCAGTACTTC. It encodes CASALAGGETQYF. The complete variable domain, with remaining parts taken from reference TRBV5-1 and TRBJ2-5, reads KAGVTQTPRYLIKTRGQQVTLSCSPISGHRSVSWYQQTPGQGLQFLFEYFSETQRNKGNFPGRFSGRQFSNSRSEMNVSTLELGDSALYLCASALAGGETQYFGPGTRLLVL.

This clonotype came up a few times. The chain uses TRBV6-2 or TRBV6-3 and TRBJ2-7; D may be TRBD2 (6 bases). The CDR3 is 14 residues long. In germline, CDR1 is MNHEY, CDR2 SVGEGT. The V end lost 2 bases, the J end lost 0 bases, and 8 bases lay between the germline ends. The CDR3 region has the DNA TGTGCCAGCAGTTACGATAGCGGCTCCTACGAGCAGTACTTC. It yields the protein CASSYDSGSYEQYF.